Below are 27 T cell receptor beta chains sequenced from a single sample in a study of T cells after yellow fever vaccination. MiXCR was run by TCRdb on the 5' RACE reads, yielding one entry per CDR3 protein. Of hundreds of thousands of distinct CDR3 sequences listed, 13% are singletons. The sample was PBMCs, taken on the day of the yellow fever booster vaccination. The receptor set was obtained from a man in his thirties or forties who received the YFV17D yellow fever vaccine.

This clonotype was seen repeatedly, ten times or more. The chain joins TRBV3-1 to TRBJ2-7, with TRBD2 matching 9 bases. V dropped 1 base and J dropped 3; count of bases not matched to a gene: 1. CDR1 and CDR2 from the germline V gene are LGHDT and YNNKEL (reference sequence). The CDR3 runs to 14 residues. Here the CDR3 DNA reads TGTGCCAGCAGCCAAGTAGCGGGAGACTACGAGCAGTACTTC. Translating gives CASSQVAGDYEQYF.

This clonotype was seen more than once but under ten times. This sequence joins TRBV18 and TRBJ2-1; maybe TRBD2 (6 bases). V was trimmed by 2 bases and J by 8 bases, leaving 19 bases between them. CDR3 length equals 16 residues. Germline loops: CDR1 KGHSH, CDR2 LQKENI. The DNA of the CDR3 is TGTGCCAGCTCACCAATAATGCCTCCTAGCGAGGATGAGCAGTTCTTC. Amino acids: CASSPIMPPSEDEQFF.

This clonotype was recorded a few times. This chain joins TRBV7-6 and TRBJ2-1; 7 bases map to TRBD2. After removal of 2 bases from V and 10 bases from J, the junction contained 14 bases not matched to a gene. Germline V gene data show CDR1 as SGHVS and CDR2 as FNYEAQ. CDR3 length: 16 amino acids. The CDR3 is CASSLNPGSAAGEQFF. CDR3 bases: TGTGCCAGCAGCTTAAACCCCGGGAGCGCAGCGGGGGAGCAGTTCTTC.

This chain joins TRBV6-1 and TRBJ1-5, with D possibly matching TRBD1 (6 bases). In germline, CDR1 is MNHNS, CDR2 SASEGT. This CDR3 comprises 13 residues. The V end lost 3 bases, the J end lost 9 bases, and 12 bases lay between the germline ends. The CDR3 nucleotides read TGTGCCAGCAGTGACCGGGGGCAACTGCCCCAGCATTTT. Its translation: CASSDRGQLPQHF.

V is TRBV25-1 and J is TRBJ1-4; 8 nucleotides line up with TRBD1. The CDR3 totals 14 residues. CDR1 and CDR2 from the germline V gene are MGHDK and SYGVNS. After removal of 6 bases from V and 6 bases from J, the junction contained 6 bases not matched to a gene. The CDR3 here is CASSDRGFDEKLFF. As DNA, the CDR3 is TGTGCCAGCAGCGACAGGGGTTTCGATGAAAAACTGTTTTTT.

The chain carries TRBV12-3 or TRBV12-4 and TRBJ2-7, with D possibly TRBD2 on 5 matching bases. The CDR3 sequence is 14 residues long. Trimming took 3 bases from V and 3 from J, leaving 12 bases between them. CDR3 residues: CASSLGRSIYEQYF. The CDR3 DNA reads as TGTGCCAGCAGTTTGGGGAGAAGCATCTACGAGCAGTACTTC.

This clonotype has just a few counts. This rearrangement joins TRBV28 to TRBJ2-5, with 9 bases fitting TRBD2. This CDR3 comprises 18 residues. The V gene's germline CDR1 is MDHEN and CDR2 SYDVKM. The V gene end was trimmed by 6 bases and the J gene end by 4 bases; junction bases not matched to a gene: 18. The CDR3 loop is CASRRSGRASGTRETQYF. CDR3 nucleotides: TGTGCCAGCAGACGCTCTGGGCGGGCTAGCGGGACGAGAGAGACCCAGTACTTC. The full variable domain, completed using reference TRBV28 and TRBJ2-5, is DVKVTQSSRYLVKRTGEKVFLECVQDMDHENMFWYRQDPGLGLRLIYFSYDVKMKEKGDIPEGYSVSREKKERFSLILESASTNQTSMYLCASRRSGRASGTRETQYFGPGTRLLVL.

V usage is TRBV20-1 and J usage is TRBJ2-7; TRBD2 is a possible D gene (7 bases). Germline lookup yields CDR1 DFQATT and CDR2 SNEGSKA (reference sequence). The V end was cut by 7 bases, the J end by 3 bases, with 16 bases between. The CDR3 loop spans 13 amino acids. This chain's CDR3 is CSDGGGRYYEQYF. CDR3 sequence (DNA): TGCAGTGACGGGGGCGGGAGATACTACGAGCAGTACTTC.

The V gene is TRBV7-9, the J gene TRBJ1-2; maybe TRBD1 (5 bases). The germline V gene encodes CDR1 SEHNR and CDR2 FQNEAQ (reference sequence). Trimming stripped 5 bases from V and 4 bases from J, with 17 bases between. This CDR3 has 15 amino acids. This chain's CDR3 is CASSGGGDGLYGYTF. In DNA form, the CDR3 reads TGTGCCAGCAGCGGTGGGGGGGACGGACTCTATGGCTACACCTTC.

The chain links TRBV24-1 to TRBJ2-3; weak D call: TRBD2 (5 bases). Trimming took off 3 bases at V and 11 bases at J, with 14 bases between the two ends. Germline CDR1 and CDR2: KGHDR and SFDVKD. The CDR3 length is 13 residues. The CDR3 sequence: CATSDRSAGGQYF. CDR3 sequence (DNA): TGTGCCACCAGTGATCGATCGGCGGGTGGGCAGTATTTT.

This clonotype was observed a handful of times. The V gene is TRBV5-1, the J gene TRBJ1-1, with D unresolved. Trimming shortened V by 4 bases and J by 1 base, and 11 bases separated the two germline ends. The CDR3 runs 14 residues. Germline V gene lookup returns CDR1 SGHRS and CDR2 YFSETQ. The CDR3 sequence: CASSRNSQNTEAFF. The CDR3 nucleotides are TGCGCCAGCAGCAGGAATAGCCAGAACACTGAAGCTTTCTTT.

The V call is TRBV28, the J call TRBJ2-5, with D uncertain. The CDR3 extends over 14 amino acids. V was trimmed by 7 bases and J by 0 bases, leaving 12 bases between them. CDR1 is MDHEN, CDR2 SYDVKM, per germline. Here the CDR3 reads CASNVRINQETQYF. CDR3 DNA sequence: TGTGCCAGCAATGTCAGGATCAACCAAGAGACCCAGTACTTC.

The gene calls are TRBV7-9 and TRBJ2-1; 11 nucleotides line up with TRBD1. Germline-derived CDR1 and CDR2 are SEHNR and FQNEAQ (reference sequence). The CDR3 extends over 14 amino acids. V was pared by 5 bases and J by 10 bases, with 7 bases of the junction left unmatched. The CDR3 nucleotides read TGTGCCAGCAGCATCGGACAGGGGGCGGGCGAGCAGTTCTTC. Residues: CASSIGQGAGEQFF. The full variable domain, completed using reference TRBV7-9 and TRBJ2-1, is DTGVSQNPRHKITKRGQNVTFRCDPISEHNRLYWYRQTLGQGPEFLTYFQNEAQLEKSRLLSDRFSAERPKGSFSTLEIQRTEQGDSAMYLCASSIGQGAGEQFFGPGTRLTVL.

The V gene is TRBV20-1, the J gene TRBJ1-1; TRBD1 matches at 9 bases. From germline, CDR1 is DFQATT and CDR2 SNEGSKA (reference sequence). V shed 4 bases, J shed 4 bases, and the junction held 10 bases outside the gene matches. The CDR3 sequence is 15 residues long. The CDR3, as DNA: TGCAGTGCTACGGGACAGGGTTTCTTCGTCACTGAAGCTTTCTTT. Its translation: CSATGQGFFVTEAFF.

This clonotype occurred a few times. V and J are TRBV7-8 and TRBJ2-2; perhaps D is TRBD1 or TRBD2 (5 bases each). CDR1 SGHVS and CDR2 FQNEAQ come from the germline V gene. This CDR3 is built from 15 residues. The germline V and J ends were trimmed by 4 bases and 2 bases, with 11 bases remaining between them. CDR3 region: CASSSRDLNTGELFF. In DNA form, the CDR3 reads TGTGCCAGCAGCTCCCGGGACCTAAACACCGGGGAGCTGTTTTTT.

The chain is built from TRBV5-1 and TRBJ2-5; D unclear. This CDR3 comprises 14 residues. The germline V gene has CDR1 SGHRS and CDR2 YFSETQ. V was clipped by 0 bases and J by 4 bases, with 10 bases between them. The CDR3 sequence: CASSLAVGLETQYF. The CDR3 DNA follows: TGCGCCAGCAGCTTGGCCGTGGGGTTAGAGACCCAGTACTTC.

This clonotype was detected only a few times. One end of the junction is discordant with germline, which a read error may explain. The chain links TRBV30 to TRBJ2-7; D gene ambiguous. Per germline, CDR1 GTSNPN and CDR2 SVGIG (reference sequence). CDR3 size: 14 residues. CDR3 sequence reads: CARSVMVSSYEQYF. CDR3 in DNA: TGTGCCCGGAGTGTAATGGTCAGCTCCTACGAGCAGTACTTC.

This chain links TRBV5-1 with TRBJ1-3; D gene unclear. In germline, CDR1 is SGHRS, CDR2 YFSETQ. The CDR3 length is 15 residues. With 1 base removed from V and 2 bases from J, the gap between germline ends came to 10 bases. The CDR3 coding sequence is TGCGCCAGCAGCTTGACAAGGGCCACTGGAAACACCATATATTTT. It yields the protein CASSLTRATGNTIYF.

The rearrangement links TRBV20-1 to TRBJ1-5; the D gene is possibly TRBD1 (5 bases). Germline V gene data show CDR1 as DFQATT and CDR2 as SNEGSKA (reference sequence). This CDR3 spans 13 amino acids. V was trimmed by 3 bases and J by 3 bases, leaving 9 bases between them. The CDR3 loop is CSASYRNNQPQHF. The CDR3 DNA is TGCAGTGCTAGCTACAGGAACAATCAGCCCCAGCATTTT.

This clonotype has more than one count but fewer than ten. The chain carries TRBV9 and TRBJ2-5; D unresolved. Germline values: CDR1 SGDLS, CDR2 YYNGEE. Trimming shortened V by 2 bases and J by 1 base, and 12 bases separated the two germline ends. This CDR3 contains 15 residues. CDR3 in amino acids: CASSVGSSLQETQYF. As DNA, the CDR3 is TGTGCCAGCAGCGTCGGTAGTTCACTCCAAGAGACCCAGTACTTC.

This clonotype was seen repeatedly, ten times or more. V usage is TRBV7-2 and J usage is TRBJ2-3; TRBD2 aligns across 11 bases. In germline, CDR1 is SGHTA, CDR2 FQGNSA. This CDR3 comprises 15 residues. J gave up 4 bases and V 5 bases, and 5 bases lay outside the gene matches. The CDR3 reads CASSPIAGGPDTQYF. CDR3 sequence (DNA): TGTGCCAGCAGCCCTATAGCGGGAGGGCCAGATACGCAGTATTTT.

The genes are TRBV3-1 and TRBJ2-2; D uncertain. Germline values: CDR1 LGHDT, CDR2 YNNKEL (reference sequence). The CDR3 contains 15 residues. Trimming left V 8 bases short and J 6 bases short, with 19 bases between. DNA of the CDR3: TGTGCCAGCGCCGAGGCAGCTTTCAGTGCCGGGGAGCTGTTTTTT. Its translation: CASAEAAFSAGELFF.

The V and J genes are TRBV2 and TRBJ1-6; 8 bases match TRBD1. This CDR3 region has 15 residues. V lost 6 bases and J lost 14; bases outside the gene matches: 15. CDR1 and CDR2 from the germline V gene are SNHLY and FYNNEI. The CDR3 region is CASRNRGSPEFTLHF. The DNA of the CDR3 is TGTGCCAGCAGGAACAGGGGGAGCCCGGAATTCACCCTCCACTTT.

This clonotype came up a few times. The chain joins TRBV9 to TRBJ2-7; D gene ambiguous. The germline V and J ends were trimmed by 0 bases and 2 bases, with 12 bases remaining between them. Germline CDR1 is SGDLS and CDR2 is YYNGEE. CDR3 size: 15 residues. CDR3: CASSVAVGGTYEQYF. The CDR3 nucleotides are TGTGCCAGCAGCGTAGCGGTGGGCGGAACCTACGAGCAGTACTTC. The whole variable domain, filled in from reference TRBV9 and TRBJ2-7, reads DSGVTQTPKHLITATGQRVTLRCSPRSGDLSVYWYQQSLDQGLQFLIQYYNGEERAKGNILERFSAQQFPDLHSELNLSSLELGDSALYFCASSVAVGGTYEQYFGPGTRLTVT.

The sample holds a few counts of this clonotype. The DNA of the CDR3 is TGTGCCAGCAGCTTGTTCGCTCGCACTTCCTACAATGAGCAGTTCTTC. It codes for CASSLFARTSYNEQFF. This chain links TRBV5-6 with TRBJ2-1; D is unclear. Germline V gene data show CDR1 as SGHDT and CDR2 as YYEEEE. V was pared by 1 base and J by 1 base, with 12 bases between. This CDR3 is 16 amino acids long.

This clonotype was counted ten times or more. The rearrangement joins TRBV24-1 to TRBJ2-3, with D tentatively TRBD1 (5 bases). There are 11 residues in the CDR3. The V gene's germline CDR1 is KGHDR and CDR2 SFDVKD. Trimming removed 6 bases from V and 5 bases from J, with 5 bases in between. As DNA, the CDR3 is TGTGCCACCAGTCAGGGAGATACGCAGTATTTT. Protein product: CATSQGDTQYF.

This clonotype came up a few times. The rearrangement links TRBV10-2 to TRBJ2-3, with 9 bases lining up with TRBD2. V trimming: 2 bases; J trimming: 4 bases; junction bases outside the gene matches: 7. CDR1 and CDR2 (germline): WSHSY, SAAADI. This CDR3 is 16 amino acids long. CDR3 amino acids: CASSELSGSGADTQYF. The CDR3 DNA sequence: TGCGCCAGCAGTGAGCTTAGCGGGAGTGGTGCAGATACGCAGTATTTT.